Each of the 23 T cell receptor beta chains below was sequenced from the same sample in a study of glioma-infiltrating T cells. Using RNA template, CDR3s of TCR alpha and beta were amplified with iRepertoire arm-PCR. Each CDR3 protein gets one entry after TCRdb re-called the multiplex PCR reads with MiXCR. The sample lists 160,000 or so distinct CDR3 sequences, more than 35% occurring once. Sample: glioma tissue, nonneoplastic brain tissue, or PBMCs (not recorded which). Every receptor here comes from a human donor with low-grade glioma or glioblastoma, undergoing nonglioma brain surgery, or in good health (not recorded which).

V and J are TRBV29-1 and TRBJ2-1; D gene ambiguous. Germline loops: CDR1 SQVTM, CDR2 ANQGSEA. The CDR3 has 14 residues. The V end was cut by 4 bases, the J end by 5 bases, with 15 bases between. CDR3 loop: CSVGRTIPDNEQFF. The CDR3 DNA reads TGCAGCGTTGGCCGAACAATTCCTGACAATGAGCAGTTCTTC.

The rearrangement uses TRBV2 and TRBJ2-1; D is perhaps TRBD1 or TRBD2 (5 bases each). V was cut by 9 bases and J by 8 bases, with 17 bases left in between. Germline V gene data show CDR1 as SNHLY and CDR2 as FYNNEI. The CDR3 loop spans 13 amino acids. The CDR3 DNA reads TGTGCCAGACAAGGGACGGGCTCGGATGAGCAGTTCTTC. Protein product: CARQGTGSDEQFF.

This clonotype came up many times. The chain links TRBV20-1 to TRBJ2-1; 7 bases fit TRBD2. Trimming took 7 bases from V and 6 from J; bases not matched to a gene: 9. Germline V CDR1 and CDR2: DFQATT, SNEGSKA (reference sequence). The CDR3 is 13 residues long. The CDR3 coding sequence is TGCAGTGTTGGGACTCCGGGGGGCAATGAGCAGTTCTTC. Residues: CSVGTPGGNEQFF.

About this clonotype itself: This could be a read error, since a much larger clone is one nucleotide away. The chain recombines TRBV12-5 with TRBJ2-1, with D uncertain. Germline CDR1 reads LGHNT; CDR2 reads FRNRAP. The CDR3 covers 12 residues. V lost 3 bases to trimming and J lost 7 bases, with 7 bases between them. The CDR3 spells CASGLTWNEQFF. The DNA for the CDR3 is TGTGCTAGTGGTTTAACTTGGAATGAGCAGTTCTTC. The whole variable domain, remainder taken from reference TRBV12-5 and TRBJ2-1, is DARVTQTPRHKVTEMGQEVTMRCQPILGHNTVFWYRQTMMQGLELLAYFRNRAPLDDSGMPKDRFSAEMPDATLATLKIQPSEPRDSAVYFCASGLTWNEQFFGPGTRLTVL.

As for this clonotype: A read error may be the cause here, since a much bigger clone is one base away. The V and J genes are TRBV2 and TRBJ1-1, with unresolved D. The germline V gene encodes CDR1 SNHLY and CDR2 FYNNEI. CDR3 length: 16 amino acids. The CDR3 spells CASGEGRAGLNTEAFF. The CDR3 DNA sequence: TGTGCCAGCGGTGAAGGTCGGGCAGGTTTGAACACTGAAGCTTTCTTT.

This chain joins TRBV6-1 and TRBJ2-7; 7 bases line up with TRBD2. J lost 6 bases, V lost 2 bases, and 4 bases had no gene match. Germline-derived CDR1 and CDR2 are MNHNS and SASEGT. The CDR3 length is 13 residues. The CDR3 region is CASSETSETEQYF. CDR3 nucleotides: TGTGCCAGCAGTGAAACTAGCGAGACCGAGCAGTACTTC.

Turning to this clonotype: This could be a read error, since a much larger clone is one nucleotide away. V usage is TRBV7-3 and J usage is TRBJ2-1; D unclear. This CDR3 has 13 residues. Germline CDR1 is SGHTA and CDR2 is FQGTGA. The CDR3 sequence: CVSSRFSYNEQFF. CDR3 nucleotide sequence: TGTGTCAGCAGTCGGTTTTCCTACAATGAGCAGTTCTTC. The full variable domain, with the rest looked up from reference TRBV7-3 and TRBJ2-1, is GAGVSQTPSNKVTEKGKYVELRCDPISGHTALYWYRQSLGQGPEFLIYFQGTGAADDSGLPNDRFFAVRPEGSVSTLKIQRTERGDSAVYLCVSSRFSYNEQFFGPGTRLTVL.

Of note for this clonotype: It is likely a read error, because the conserved phenylalanine at the end of the CDR3 is missing. The rearrangement links TRBV7-9 to TRBJ1-5, with 7 bases identical to TRBD1. The germline CDR1 and CDR2 sequences are SEHNR and FQNEAQ (reference sequence). This CDR3 has 12 amino acids. Trimming removed 5 bases from V and 6 bases from J; junction bases left unmatched: 1. The CDR3 region has the DNA TGTGCCAGCAGCAGACAGGGTCAGCCCCAGCATCTT. It codes for CASSRQGQPQHL.

Ten or more counts support this clonotype. The chain employs TRBV20-1 and TRBJ2-7, with 8 bases that match TRBD1. V was clipped by 4 bases and J by 6 bases; unmatched bases: 8. CDR1 and CDR2 from the germline V gene are DFQATT and SNEGSKA (reference sequence). The CDR3 is made up of 13 amino acids. The CDR3 DNA is TGCAGTGCTAACGACAGGGGTTCCATCGAGCAGTACTTC. Encoded protein: CSANDRGSIEQYF.

Comment on this clonotype: Its ends do not fully match the called genes, so a read error is possible. V is TRBV19 and J is TRBJ1-5; TRBD1 might be the D (5 bases). This CDR3 is 13 amino acids long. Germline CDR1 LNHDA, CDR2 SQIVND (reference sequence). CDR3 nucleotides: TGTGCCAGTATGGGACGGCTCAATCAGACCCAGCATTTT. Translated, it gives CASMGRLNQTQHF.

This clonotype was seen only once. A much larger clone lies one base from this, so it may be a read error. The chain recombines TRBV7-9 with TRBJ2-2; D possibly corresponds to TRBD1 (7 bases). CDR1 and CDR2 from the germline V gene are SEHNR and FQNEAQ (reference sequence). This CDR3 comprises 14 residues. The CDR3 is CASTDRVGTGEVFF. In nucleotides, the CDR3 is TGTGCCAGCACCGACAGGGTGGGGACCGGGGAGGTGTTTTTT.

This clonotype appeared many times. J is TRBJ1-5 and V is TRBV2; unclear D gene. V dropped 2 bases and J dropped 6 bases, with 8 bases sitting between them. CDR3 length: 13 amino acids. Germline V gives CDR1 SNHLY, CDR2 FYNNEI. CDR3 in DNA: TGTGCCAGCAGTGAAAATTTAGGTCAGCCCCAGCATTTT. Protein product: CASSENLGQPQHF.

This clonotype was picked up many times. This chain links TRBV24-1 with TRBJ1-2; unclear D gene. Between the trimmed V and J ends, which lost 3 bases and 3 bases, there was a span of 10 bases. The length of the CDR3 is 14 residues. Germline V gene lookup returns CDR1 KGHDR and CDR2 SFDVKD. CDR3 amino acids: CATSDVDGYYGYTF. CDR3 sequence (DNA): TGTGCCACCAGTGATGTCGACGGATACTATGGCTACACCTTC.

This clonotype was counted at least ten times. For the CDR3, the DNA is TGCAGTGCCCGAGGGCCTGGAAACACCATATATTTT. It encodes CSARGPGNTIYF. The chain recombines TRBV20-1 with TRBJ1-3; D is unclear. The V end lost 6 bases, the J end lost 2 bases, and 8 bases lay between the germline ends. The V gene's germline CDR1 is DFQATT and CDR2 SNEGSKA (reference sequence). CDR3 length: 12 amino acids.

This clonotype was counted at least ten times. The chain recombines TRBV7-9 with TRBJ2-1, with a weak D call TRBD2 (5 bases). CDR3 length equals 12 residues. Trimming pared 5 bases from V and 16 bases from J, leaving 18 bases between. The germline V gene has CDR1 SEHNR and CDR2 FQNEAQ (reference sequence). The CDR3 DNA follows: TGTGCCAGCAGCCCCGACCGACTACCGCGATTCTTC. Encoded protein: CASSPDRLPRFF.

This clonotype has at least ten counts. V is TRBV18 and J is TRBJ1-1, with TRBD1 matching 7 bases. There are 14 residues in the CDR3. V lost 3 bases to trimming and J lost 2 bases; unmatched junction nucleotides: 3. Germline V gene lookup returns CDR1 KGHSH and CDR2 LQKENI. CDR3: CASSPDRANTEAFF. CDR3 in DNA: TGTGCCAGCTCACCCGACAGGGCCAACACTGAAGCTTTCTTT.

This chain links TRBV10-1 with TRBJ2-7, with D perhaps matching TRBD2 (5 bases). V lost 11 bases and J lost 11, with 16 bases in between. The CDR3 is 10 amino acids. CDR1 is WNHNN and CDR2 is SYGVQD in the germline V gene (reference sequence). The CDR3 here is CAQGKRGEYF. The CDR3 nucleotides are TGCGCCCAAGGAAAACGGGGAGAGTACTTC.

This clonotype occurred a few times. This chain uses TRBV29-1 with TRBJ1-2; 9 bases fit TRBD1. The V gene end was trimmed by 7 bases and the J gene end by 4 bases; junction bases not matched to a gene: 10. Germline V gives CDR1 SQVTM, CDR2 ANQGSEA. The CDR3 runs 14 residues. The CDR3 DNA reads as TGCAGCGCCGGGACAGGGACGAGCCCCTATGGCTACACCTTC. This translates into CSAGTGTSPYGYTF.

For this clonotype: A much larger clone differs by one base, so this may be a read error. J is TRBJ2-1 and V is TRBV4-2; 7 bases line up with TRBD1. CDR1 and CDR2 (germline): LGHNA, YNFKEQ. There are 18 residues in the CDR3. As DNA, the CDR3 is TGTGCCAGCAGACAAGATAGCCCGGGACAGCATAAAGTGAATGAGCAGTTCTTC. Protein: CASRQDSPGQHKVNEQFF.

Note on this clonotype: The final CDR3 position lacks the conserved phenylalanine or tryptophan, pointing to a likely read error. This rearrangement joins TRBV6-6 to TRBJ2-7; D gene uncertain. V lost 0 bases, J lost 3 bases, and 6 bases lay in between. The germline V gene encodes CDR1 MNHNY and CDR2 SVGAGI (reference sequence). The length of the CDR3 is 13 residues. This CDR3 is CASSYSEHYEQYS. The CDR3 coding sequence is TGTGCCAGCAGTTACTCAGAGCACTACGAGCAGTACTCC.

This clonotype was counted ten times or more. The germline gene is not matched at one end of the junction; a read error may be the cause. This sequence joins TRBV2 and TRBJ1-6, with TRBD1 matching 7 bases. CDR3 length equals 14 residues. Germline loops: CDR1 SNHLY, CDR2 FYNNEI. CDR3 amino acids: CASREGTANSPLHF. Here the CDR3 DNA reads TGTGCCAGCAGGGAAGGGACAGCCAATTCACCCCTCCACTTT. Looking up the rest from reference TRBV2 and TRBJ1-6 gives the full variable domain: EPEVTQTPSHQVTQMGQEVILRCVPISNHLYFYWYRQILGQKVEFLVSFYNNEISEKSEIFDDQFSVERPDGSNFTLKIRSTKLEDSAMYFCASREGTANSPLHFGNGTRLTVT.

This clonotype was recorded a few times. The V gene is TRBV5-1, the J gene TRBJ2-1; 11 nucleotides agree with TRBD2. The germline gives CDR1 SGHRS, CDR2 YFSETQ. The CDR3 contains 15 residues. Trimming took 4 bases from V and 5 from J; bases not matched to a gene: 5. In DNA, the CDR3 is TGCGCCAGCAGCACGACTAGCGGGAAAAACAATGAGCAGTTCTTC. Translated: CASSTTSGKNNEQFF.

The sample holds many counts of this clonotype. The V gene is TRBV27, the J gene TRBJ2-7; TRBD1 aligns across 9 bases. CDR1 and CDR2 from the germline V gene are MNHEY and SMNVEV (reference sequence). V lost 8 bases, J lost 5 bases, and 10 bases stayed unmatched. The CDR3 runs 14 residues. The CDR3 region is CASAMGQGNNEQYF. DNA for the CDR3: TGTGCCAGCGCTATGGGACAGGGTAACAACGAGCAGTACTTC.